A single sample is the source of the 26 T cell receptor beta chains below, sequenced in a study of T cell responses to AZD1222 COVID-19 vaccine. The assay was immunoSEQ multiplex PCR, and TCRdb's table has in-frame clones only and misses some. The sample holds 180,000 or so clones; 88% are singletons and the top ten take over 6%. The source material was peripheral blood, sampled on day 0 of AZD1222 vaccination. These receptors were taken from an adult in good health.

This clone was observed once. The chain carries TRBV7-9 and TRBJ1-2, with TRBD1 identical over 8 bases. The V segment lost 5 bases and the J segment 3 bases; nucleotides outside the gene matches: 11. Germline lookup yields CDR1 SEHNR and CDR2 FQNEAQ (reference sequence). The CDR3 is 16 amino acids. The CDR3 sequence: CASSPLGAGGYYGYTF. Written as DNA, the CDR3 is TGTGCCAGCAGCCCGCTAGGGGCAGGGGGCTACTATGGCTACACCTTC.

The CDR3, as DNA: TGTGCCAGCAACCTGCTGGGACAGGGCTATGGCGAGCAGTACTTC. This gives the protein CASNLLGQGYGEQYF. The chain employs TRBV28 and TRBJ2-7; 9 bases are shared with TRBD1. The CDR3 has 15 residues. Trimming removed 7 bases from V and 6 bases from J; junction bases left unmatched: 13. Germline values: CDR1 MDHEN, CDR2 SYDVKM. Full variable domain (remainder filled in from reference TRBV28 and TRBJ2-7): DVKVTQSSRYLVKRTGEKVFLECVQDMDHENMFWYRQDPGLGLRLIYFSYDVKMKEKGDIPEGYSVSREKKERFSLILESASTNQTSMYLCASNLLGQGYGEQYFGPGTRLTVT.

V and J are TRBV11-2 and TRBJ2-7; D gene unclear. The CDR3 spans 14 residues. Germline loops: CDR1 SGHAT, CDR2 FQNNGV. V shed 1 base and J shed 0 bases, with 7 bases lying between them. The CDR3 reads CASSLGVFSYEQYF. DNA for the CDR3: TGTGCCAGCAGCTTAGGGGTATTCTCCTACGAGCAGTACTTC.

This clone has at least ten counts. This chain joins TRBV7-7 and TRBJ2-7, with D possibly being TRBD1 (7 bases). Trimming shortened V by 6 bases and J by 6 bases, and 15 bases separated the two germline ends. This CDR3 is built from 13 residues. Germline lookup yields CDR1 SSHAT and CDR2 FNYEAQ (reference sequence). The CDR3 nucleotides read TGTGCCAGCAGTACCCGACAGGGAGGCGAGCAGTACTTC. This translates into CASSTRQGGEQYF.

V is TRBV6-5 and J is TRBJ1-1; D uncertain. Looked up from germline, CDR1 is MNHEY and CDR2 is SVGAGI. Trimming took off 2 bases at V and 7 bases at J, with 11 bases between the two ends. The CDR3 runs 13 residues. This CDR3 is CASSYKGLYEAFF. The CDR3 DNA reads TGTGCCAGCAGTTACAAGGGTCTATATGAAGCTTTCTTT.

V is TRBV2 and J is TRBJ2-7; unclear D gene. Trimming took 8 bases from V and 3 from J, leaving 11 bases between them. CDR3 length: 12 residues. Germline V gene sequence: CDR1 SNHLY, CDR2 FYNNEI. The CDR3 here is CASSSAVYEQYF. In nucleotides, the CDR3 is TGTGCCAGCTCGAGTGCGGTCTACGAGCAGTACTTC.

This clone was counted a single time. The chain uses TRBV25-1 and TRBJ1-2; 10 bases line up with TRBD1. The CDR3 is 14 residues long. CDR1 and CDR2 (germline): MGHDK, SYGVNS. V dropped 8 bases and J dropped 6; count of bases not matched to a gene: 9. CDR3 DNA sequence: TGTGCCAGCCAAAACCAGGGACAGGGGAATGGCTACACCTTC. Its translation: CASQNQGQGNGYTF.

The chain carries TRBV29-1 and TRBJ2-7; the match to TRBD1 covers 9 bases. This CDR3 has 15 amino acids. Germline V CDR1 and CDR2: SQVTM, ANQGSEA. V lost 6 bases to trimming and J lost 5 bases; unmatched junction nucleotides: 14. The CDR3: CSVPKGQGSPNEQYF. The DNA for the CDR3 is TGCAGCGTCCCCAAGGGACAGGGATCCCCCAACGAGCAGTACTTC.

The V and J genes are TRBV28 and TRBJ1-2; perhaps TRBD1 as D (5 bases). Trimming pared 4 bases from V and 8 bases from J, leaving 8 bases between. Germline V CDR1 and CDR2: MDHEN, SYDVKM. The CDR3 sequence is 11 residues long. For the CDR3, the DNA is TGTGCCAGCAGTTATTGGGGCGGCTACACCTTC. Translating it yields CASSYWGGYTF.

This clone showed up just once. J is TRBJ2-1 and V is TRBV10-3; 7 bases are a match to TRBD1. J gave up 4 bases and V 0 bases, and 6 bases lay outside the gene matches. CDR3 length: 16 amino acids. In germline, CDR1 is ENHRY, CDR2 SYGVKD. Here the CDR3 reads CAISESRDSTYNEQFF. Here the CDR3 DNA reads TGTGCCATCAGTGAGTCTAGGGACAGTACATACAATGAGCAGTTCTTC.

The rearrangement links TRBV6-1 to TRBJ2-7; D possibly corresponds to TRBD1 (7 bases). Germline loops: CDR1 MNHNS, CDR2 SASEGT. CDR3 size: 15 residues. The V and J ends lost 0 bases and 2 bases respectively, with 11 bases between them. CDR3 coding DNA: TGTGCCAGCAGTGAAGCCGGGGGACAGCCCTACGAGCAGTACTTC. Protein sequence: CASSEAGGQPYEQYF.

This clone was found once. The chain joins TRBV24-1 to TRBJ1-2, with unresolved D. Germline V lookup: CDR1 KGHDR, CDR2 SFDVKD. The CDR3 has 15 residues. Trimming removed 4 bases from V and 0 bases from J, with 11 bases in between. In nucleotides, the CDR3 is TGTGCCACCAGTGACCTGCGAGGGACTAACTATGGCTACACCTTC. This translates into CATSDLRGTNYGYTF.

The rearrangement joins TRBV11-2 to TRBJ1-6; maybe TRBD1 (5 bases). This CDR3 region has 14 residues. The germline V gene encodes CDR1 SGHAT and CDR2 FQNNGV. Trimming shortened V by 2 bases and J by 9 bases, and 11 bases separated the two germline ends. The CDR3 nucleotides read TGTGCCAGCAGCTTAAAGGGGTCCGGTTCACCCCTCCACTTT. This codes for CASSLKGSGSPLHF.

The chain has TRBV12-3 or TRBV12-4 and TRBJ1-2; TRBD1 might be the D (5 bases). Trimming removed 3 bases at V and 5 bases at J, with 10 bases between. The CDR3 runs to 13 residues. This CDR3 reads CASSLQTVYGYTF. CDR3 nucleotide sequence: TGTGCCAGCAGTTTGCAGACAGTATATGGCTACACCTTC.

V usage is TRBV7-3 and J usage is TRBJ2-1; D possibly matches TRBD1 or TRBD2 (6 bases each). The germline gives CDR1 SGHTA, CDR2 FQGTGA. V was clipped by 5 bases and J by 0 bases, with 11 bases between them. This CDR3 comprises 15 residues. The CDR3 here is CASSRGQSSYNEQFF. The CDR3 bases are TGTGCCAGCAGCCGGGGGCAGAGCTCCTACAATGAGCAGTTCTTC.

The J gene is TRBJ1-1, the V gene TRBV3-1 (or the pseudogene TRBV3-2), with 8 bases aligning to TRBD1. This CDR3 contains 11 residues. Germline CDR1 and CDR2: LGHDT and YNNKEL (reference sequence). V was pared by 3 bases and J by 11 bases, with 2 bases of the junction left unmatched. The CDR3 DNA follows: TGTGCCAGCAGCCATACAGGGGGGGCTTTCTTT. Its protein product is CASSHTGGAFF.

CDR3 sequence (DNA): TGTGCCAGCAGCCCGGGACAGACCAATCAGCCCCAGCATTTT. It specifies CASSPGQTNQPQHF. This chain joins TRBV7-9 and TRBJ1-5; TRBD1 aligns across 7 bases. Germline CDR1 reads SEHNR; CDR2 reads FQNEAQ (reference sequence). Trimming cost V 5 bases and J 3 bases; bases outside gene matches: 4. The CDR3 consists of 14 residues.

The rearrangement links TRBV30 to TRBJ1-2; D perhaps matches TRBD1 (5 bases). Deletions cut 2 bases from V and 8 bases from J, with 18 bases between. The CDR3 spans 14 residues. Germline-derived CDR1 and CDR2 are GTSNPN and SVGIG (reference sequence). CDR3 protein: CAWSPPGGLGGYTF. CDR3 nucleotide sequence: TGTGCCTGGAGTCCCCCGGGGGGGTTGGGAGGCTACACCTTC.

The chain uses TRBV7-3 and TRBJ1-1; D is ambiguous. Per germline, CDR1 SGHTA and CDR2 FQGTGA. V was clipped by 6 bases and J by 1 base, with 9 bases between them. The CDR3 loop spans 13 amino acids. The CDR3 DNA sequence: TGTGCCAGCAGACTCGGGCCGAACACTGAAGCTTTCTTT. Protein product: CASRLGPNTEAFF.

The CDR3 spells CASSLVPTGPSRYGYTF. The CDR3 DNA reads TGTGCCAGCAGCTTGGTGCCAACTGGGCCCTCACGGTATGGCTACACCTTC. V usage is TRBV5-6 and J usage is TRBJ1-2; D is undetermined. CDR1 is SGHDT and CDR2 is YYEEEE in the germline V gene. The CDR3 sequence is 17 residues long. V lost 0 bases and J 5 bases, leaving 20 bases between the germline ends.

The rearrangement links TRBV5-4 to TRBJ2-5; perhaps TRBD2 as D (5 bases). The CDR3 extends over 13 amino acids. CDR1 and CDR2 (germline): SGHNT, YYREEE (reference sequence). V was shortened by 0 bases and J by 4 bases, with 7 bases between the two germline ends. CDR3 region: CASSLVATETQYF. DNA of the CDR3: TGTGCCAGCAGCTTGGTAGCGACAGAGACCCAGTACTTC.

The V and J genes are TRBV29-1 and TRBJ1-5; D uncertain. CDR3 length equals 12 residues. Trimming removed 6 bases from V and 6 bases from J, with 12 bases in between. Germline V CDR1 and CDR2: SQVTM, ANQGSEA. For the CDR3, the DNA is TGCAGCGTGGGCGGACGGGGTCAGCCCCAGCATTTT. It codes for CSVGGRGQPQHF.

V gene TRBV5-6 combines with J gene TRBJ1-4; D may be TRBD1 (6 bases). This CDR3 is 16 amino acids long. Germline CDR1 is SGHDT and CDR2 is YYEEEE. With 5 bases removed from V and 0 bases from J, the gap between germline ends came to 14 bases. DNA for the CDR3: TGTGCCAGCAGTCGTACAGGGACCACAACTAATGAAAAACTGTTTTTT. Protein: CASSRTGTTTNEKLFF.

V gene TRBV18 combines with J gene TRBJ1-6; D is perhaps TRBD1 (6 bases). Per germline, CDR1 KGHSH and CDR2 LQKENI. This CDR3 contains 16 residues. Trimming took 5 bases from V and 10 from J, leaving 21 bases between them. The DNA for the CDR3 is TGTGCCAGCTCAGCTAGGACAGATCGCGCTGGGTCACCCCTCCACTTT. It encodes CASSARTDRAGSPLHF. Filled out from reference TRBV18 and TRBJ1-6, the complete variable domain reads NAGVMQNPRHLVRRRGQEARLRCSPMKGHSHVYWYRQLPEEGLKFMVYLQKENIIDESGMPKERFSAEFPKEGPSILRIQQVVRGDSAAYFCASSARTDRAGSPLHFGNGTRLTVT.

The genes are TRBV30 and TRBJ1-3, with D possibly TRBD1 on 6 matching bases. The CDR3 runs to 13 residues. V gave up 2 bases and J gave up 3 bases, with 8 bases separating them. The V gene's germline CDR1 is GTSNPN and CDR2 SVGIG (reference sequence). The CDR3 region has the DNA TGTGCCTGGAGTTCAGGGGTTGGAAACACCATATATTTT. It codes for CAWSSGVGNTIYF.

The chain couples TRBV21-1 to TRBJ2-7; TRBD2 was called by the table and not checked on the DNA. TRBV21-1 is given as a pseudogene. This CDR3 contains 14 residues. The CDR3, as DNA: TGTGCCAGCAGCCCCCCCCCGAGGGAACACGAGCAGTACTTC. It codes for CASSPPPREHEQYF.